A selection of T cell receptor beta chains follows, all from one sample in a study of neoadjuvant anti-PD-1 for oral cavity cancer. The data were produced by immunoSEQ multiplex PCR, yet TCRdb's version contains in-frame clones alone and is incomplete. The sample records tens of thousands of clones, 38% being singletons. The input for sequencing was tumor tissue, taken after nivolumab (anti-PD-1) treatment. The receptors were sampled from a person between 35 and 79 years old with oral cavity squamous cell carcinoma. Both conserved end residues are part of each CDR3. A D gene is named only where the DNA matches it firmly. Expanded clones are given a class, and other clones once, few, many or no size at all.

abundance: NA; j_gene: TRBJ1-2; v_gene: TRBV4-1; d_gene: NA; CDR3nt: TGCGCCAGCAGCGAGGAGGGAGTCCGATATGGCTACACCTTC; CDR3aa: CASSEEGVRYGYTF
abundance: NA; j_gene: TRBJ2-1; v_gene: TRBV7-9; d_gene: NA; CDR3nt: TGTGCCAGCAGCTTTGATCCTAGCTCCCGCTCCTACAATGAGCAGTTCTTC; CDR3aa: CASSFDPSSRSYNEQFF
abundance: NA; j_gene: TRBJ1-6; v_gene: TRBV19; d_gene: NA; CDR3nt: TGTGCCAGTAATAACCCGGGGAGCTCCTATAATTCACCCCTCCACTTT; CDR3aa: CASNNPGSSYNSPLHF
abundance: few; j_gene: TRBJ2-1; v_gene: TRBV4-1; d_gene: NA; CDR3nt: TGCGCCAGCAGCCAAGGAAGTTGGAGCGGGCCCCTATTCTTC; CDR3aa: CASSQGSWSGPLFF
abundance: NA; j_gene: TRBJ2-1; v_gene: TRBV15; d_gene: NA; CDR3nt: TGTGCCACCAGCATAGCTTATGAGCAGTTCTTC; CDR3aa: CATSIAYEQFF
abundance: NA; j_gene: TRBJ2-7; v_gene: TRBV5-6; d_gene: TRBD1; CDR3nt: TGTGCCAGCAGCTTCCGGGACAGGGCCGCCGAGCAGTACTTC; CDR3aa: CASSFRDRAAEQYF
abundance: NA; j_gene: TRBJ1-1; v_gene: TRBV27; d_gene: TRBD1; CDR3nt: TGTGCCAGCAGGGGAGACAGGGGAAGTAGGAACACTGAAGCTTTCTTT; CDR3aa: CASRGDRGSRNTEAFF
abundance: few; j_gene: TRBJ2-5; v_gene: TRBV29-1; d_gene: TRBD1; CDR3nt: TGCAGCGTTGAATTGGGGACAGCTTGGACCCAAAAACCCCAAGAGACCCAGTACTTC; CDR3aa: CSVELGTAWTQKPQETQYF
abundance: NA; j_gene: TRBJ2-7; v_gene: TRBV7-2; d_gene: NA; CDR3nt: TGTGCCAGCAGCTACCGGGACTCTGAGACTAAGCAGTACTTC; CDR3aa: CASSYRDSETKQYF
abundance: many; j_gene: TRBJ2-6; v_gene: TRBV6-4; d_gene: NA; CDR3nt: TGTGCCAGCAGTGTTTACTCTGGGGCCAACGTCCTGACTTTC; CDR3aa: CASSVYSGANVLTF
abundance: once; j_gene: TRBJ2-3; v_gene: TRBV13; d_gene: TRBD1; CDR3nt: TGTGCCAGCAGCTTAGGGACAGGGATCTCTGATACGCAGTATTTT; CDR3aa: CASSLGTGISDTQYF
abundance: NA; j_gene: TRBJ2-1; v_gene: TRBV27; d_gene: TRBD2; CDR3nt: TGTGCCAGCAGTTCTAGCGGGAGTTTCGGGGACAATGAGCAGTTCTTC; CDR3aa: CASSSSGSFGDNEQFF
abundance: NA; j_gene: TRBJ2-7; v_gene: TRBV7-9; d_gene: NA; CDR3nt: TGTGCCAGCAGCCCAGGAGCTCGCGAGCAGTACTTC; CDR3aa: CASSPGAREQYF
abundance: few; j_gene: TRBJ2-7; v_gene: TRBV7-6; d_gene: NA; CDR3nt: TGTGCCAGCAGCTTAAGGGACGCAACACTCTACGAGCAGTACTTC; CDR3aa: CASSLRDATLYEQYF
abundance: few; j_gene: TRBJ2-7; v_gene: TRBV4-1; d_gene: TRBD1; CDR3nt: TGCGCCAGCAGCCAAGGAGGGGACAGGACTACCTACGAGCAGTACTTC; CDR3aa: CASSQGGDRTTYEQYF
abundance: NA; j_gene: TRBJ2-4; v_gene: TRBV7-8; d_gene: NA; CDR3nt: TGTGCCAGCAGCCAAAGATTGGGGGAAAACATTCAGTACTTC; CDR3aa: CASSQRLGENIQYF
abundance: few; j_gene: TRBJ1-3; v_gene: TRBV18; d_gene: TRBD1; CDR3nt: TGTGCCAGCTCACCAGGACAGGGGATCTCTGGAAACACCATATATTTT; CDR3aa: CASSPGQGISGNTIYF
abundance: NA; j_gene: TRBJ2-1; v_gene: TRBV9; d_gene: TRBD1; CDR3nt: TGTGCCAGCAGCGCTCGATCCGAGACAGGGGGAAAGTTCTTC; CDR3aa: CASSARSETGGKFF
abundance: NA; j_gene: TRBJ1-2; v_gene: TRBV16; d_gene: NA; CDR3nt: TGTGCCAGCAGCCAAGTCAAAGGAATTTTGGGCTACACCTTC; CDR3aa: CASSQVKGILGYTF
abundance: NA; j_gene: TRBJ1-2; v_gene: TRBV30; d_gene: NA; CDR3nt: TGTGCCTGGAGTTTGGACAGCCCTTATGGCTACACCTTC; CDR3aa: CAWSLDSPYGYTF
abundance: NA; j_gene: TRBJ2-5; v_gene: TRBV14; d_gene: TRBD1; CDR3nt: TGTGCCAGCAGTCTCATGTTTGGACAGGGAGGTGAGACCCAGTACTTC; CDR3aa: CASSLMFGQGGETQYF
abundance: many; j_gene: TRBJ2-3; v_gene: TRBV7-3; d_gene: NA; CDR3nt: TGTGCCAGCAGCGAAGGGGCCGGACGGGCAGATACGCAGTATTTT; CDR3aa: CASSEGAGRADTQYF
abundance: NA; j_gene: TRBJ1-4; v_gene: TRBV10-1; d_gene: NA; CDR3nt: TGCGCCAGCAGTGATGGGGTGAATGAAAAACTGTTTTTT; CDR3aa: CASSDGVNEKLFF
abundance: NA; j_gene: TRBJ2-5; v_gene: TRBV7-2; d_gene: NA; CDR3nt: TGTGCCAGCAGCACATCCCATGGGGAGACCCAGTACTTC; CDR3aa: CASSTSHGETQYF
abundance: NA; j_gene: TRBJ1-2; v_gene: TRBV28; d_gene: NA; CDR3nt: TGTGCCAGCAGTTTGGCTTCTGGTACGTTTATGTATGGCTACACCTTC; CDR3aa: CASSLASGTFMYGYTF
abundance: NA; j_gene: TRBJ2-7; v_gene: TRBV28; d_gene: NA; CDR3nt: TGTGCCAGCAGTCACCTACTTGGAAGCTCCTACGAGCAGTACTTC; CDR3aa: CASSHLLGSSYEQYF
abundance: few; j_gene: TRBJ2-1; v_gene: TRBV30; d_gene: NA; CDR3nt: TGTGCCTGGAGTTTAGGGGGAAACGGTAATGAGCAGTTCTTC; CDR3aa: CAWSLGGNGNEQFF
abundance: NA; j_gene: TRBJ1-1; v_gene: TRBV28; d_gene: NA; CDR3nt: TGTGCCACAAGTTACGGGGCGAAGTGGTGGAGCACTGAAGCTTTCTTT; CDR3aa: CATSYGAKWWSTEAFF
abundance: few; j_gene: TRBJ1-3; v_gene: TRBV5-1; d_gene: NA; CDR3nt: TGCGCCAGCAGCTTAGGACAACCTGGAAACACCATATATTTT; CDR3aa: CASSLGQPGNTIYF
abundance: NA; j_gene: TRBJ1-1; v_gene: TRBV27; d_gene: NA; CDR3nt: TGTGCCAGCAGTTTATCTCGGAACACTGAAGCTTTCTTT; CDR3aa: CASSLSRNTEAFF
abundance: NA; j_gene: TRBJ2-1; v_gene: TRBV7-9; d_gene: NA; CDR3nt: TGTGCCAGCAGCCCAGAGGGGACGGCCAATGAGCAGTTCTTC; CDR3aa: CASSPEGTANEQFF
abundance: NA; j_gene: TRBJ2-2; v_gene: TRBV6-4; d_gene: NA; CDR3nt: TGTGCCAGCAGTGACTCCGACTTGACCGGGGAGCTGTTTTTT; CDR3aa: CASSDSDLTGELFF
abundance: few; j_gene: TRBJ2-2; v_gene: TRBV29-1; d_gene: TRBD2; CDR3nt: TGCAGCGTTGTGAGGCCTCCTAGCGGGAGTATGGGCGGGGAGCTGTTTTTT; CDR3aa: CSVVRPPSGSMGGELFF
abundance: NA; j_gene: TRBJ2-7; v_gene: TRBV7-9; d_gene: NA; CDR3nt: TGTGCCAGCAGCCCCGGACAAAAGTACGAGCAGTACTTC; CDR3aa: CASSPGQKYEQYF
abundance: few; j_gene: TRBJ2-3; v_gene: TRBV13; d_gene: TRBD2; CDR3nt: TGTGCCAGCAGCTTAGCGGGAGGGCCGGGAGGCACAGATACGCAGTATTTT; CDR3aa: CASSLAGGPGGTDTQYF
abundance: NA; j_gene: TRBJ1-2; v_gene: TRBV13; d_gene: NA; CDR3nt: TGTGCCCCACTGACGCGGCAGGGATTAGGTGGCTACACCTTC; CDR3aa: CAPLTRQGLGGYTF
abundance: NA; j_gene: TRBJ1-2; v_gene: TRBV4-2; d_gene: TRBD1; CDR3nt: TGTGCCAGCAGCCACCGGGGACAGGTGTTCCGTGGCTACACCTTC; CDR3aa: CASSHRGQVFRGYTF
abundance: few; j_gene: TRBJ2-1; v_gene: TRBV2; d_gene: TRBD1; CDR3nt: TGTGCCAGCAGGGACAGGGGTTATAATGAGCAGTTCTTC; CDR3aa: CASRDRGYNEQFF
abundance: many; j_gene: TRBJ1-2; v_gene: TRBV5-1; d_gene: TRBD1; CDR3nt: TGCGCCAGCAGCGTGGACAGGACTTACTATGGCTACACCTTC; CDR3aa: CASSVDRTYYGYTF
abundance: many; j_gene: TRBJ1-2; v_gene: TRBV2; d_gene: NA; CDR3nt: TGTGCCAGCAGTGGTCAGGCAGTCGATGGCTACACCTTC; CDR3aa: CASSGQAVDGYTF
abundance: NA; j_gene: TRBJ1-2; v_gene: TRBV6-6; d_gene: NA; CDR3nt: TGTGCCAGCAGAGATCACAGCCATGGCTACACCTTC; CDR3aa: CASRDHSHGYTF